This T cell receptor (beta chain) appears in the sequencing data of a study of T-cell reconstitution after alpha-beta-depleted transplantation in children. Study-wide results and limits: When one year had passed after transplant, most T-cell counts and diversity came from newly produced T cells. High day-60 TCRbeta diversity in some patients came from surviving recipient T cells and thymic progenitors. Two months or so post-transplant, alpha-beta T cells reportedly derived from several hundred expanded graft clones.

The TCRbeta library was prepared with unique molecular identifiers. MiXCR was run by TCRdb on the PCR reads, yielding one entry per CDR3 protein. The repertoire has hundreds of thousands of distinct CDR3 sequences, roughly 15% of them found once; the top ten carry roughly 41%. In its sample, this clonotype was seen many times. Its antigen is still unknown. The V and J ends lost 1 base and 6 bases, in that order; junction bases with no gene match: 6. The CDR3 covers 15 residues. The TCR comes from a male patient between 2 and 10 years old who had a stem cell transplant for acute lymphoblastic leukemia, so the T cells may come from the graft donor. The chain joins TRBV12-3 or TRBV12-4 to TRBJ2-1, with 7 bases matching TRBD2. This specimen was PBMCs, mostly from graft donor cells, taken 360 days after TCRalphabeta/CD19-depleted stem cell transplant. The CDR3 DNA sequence: TGTGCCAGCAGTTTAGAGCAGGGAGGGCGCAATGAGCAGTTCTTC. Translation: CASSLEQGGRNEQFF.